Below, 20 T cell receptor beta chains from the same sample are listed, as sequenced in a study of OX40 agonist ivuxolimab in advanced cancers. Library method: the immunoSEQ multiplex PCR assay. The table comes from immuneACCESS by way of TCRdb, which keeps in-frame sequences with V and J called. Part of the clones is missing from these tables; in studies checked, under half for an unresolved V gene and the rest for unknown reasons. For this sample there are approximately 96,000 clones; 80% to 95% appear just once. Together, the top ten hold 1.5% to 2% of the sample. The sequencing here drew on CD4+ or CD8+ T cells sorted from blood, taken in a trial of the OX40 agonist ivuxolimab. All receptors come from an adult with an advanced solid tumor such as melanoma, head and neck, liver or kidney cancer.

This chain links TRBV13 with TRBJ1-1, with D possibly matching TRBD1 (5 bases). CDR3 length: 15 residues. Germline V CDR1 and CDR2: PRHDT, FYEKMQ (reference sequence). Trimming pared 5 bases from V and 0 bases from J, leaving 13 bases between. Written as DNA, the CDR3 is TGTGCCAGCAGCCCCAGGGAAGGGGTGAACACTGAAGCTTTCTTT. This sequence encodes CASSPREGVNTEAFF.

The chain couples TRBV15 to TRBJ2-3, with unresolved D. Germline V gives CDR1 LNHNV, CDR2 YYDKDF (reference sequence). The V gene lost 0 bases and the J gene lost 8 bases, with 9 bases spanning the gap. There are 13 residues in the CDR3. The CDR3: CATSRDYDGTQYF. The CDR3 DNA follows: TGTGCCACCAGCAGAGACTACGACGGTACGCAGTATTTT.

In nucleotides, the CDR3 is TGCGCCAGCTGCAACCGAAAAGGGACTCATCCCGCGAACACCGGGGAGCTGTTTTTT. Protein: CASCNRKGTHPANTGELFF. The chain has TRBV10-1 and TRBJ2-2; maybe TRBD2 (6 bases). Trimming removed 8 bases at V and 0 bases at J, with 25 bases between. Germline CDR1 WNHNN, CDR2 SYGVQD (reference sequence). The CDR3 consists of 19 residues.

The chain uses TRBV28 and TRBJ2-7; maybe TRBD1 (6 bases). CDR1 and CDR2 from the germline V gene are MDHEN and SYDVKM. This CDR3 is 12 amino acids long. The V and J ends lost 7 bases and 5 bases respectively, with 12 bases between them. In DNA form, the CDR3 reads TGTGCCAGCACACAGGGATGGAACGAGCAGTACTTC. Its protein product is CASTQGWNEQYF.

The gene calls are TRBV11-3 and TRBJ1-5, with 7 bases matching TRBD1. The CDR3 sequence is 14 residues long. With V trimmed by 5 bases and J by 3 bases, 4 bases remained unmatched. Germline V lookup: CDR1 SGHNT, CDR2 YENEEA. Here the CDR3 reads CASSRQGNNQPQHF. The CDR3, as DNA: TGTGCCAGCAGCCGACAGGGAAACAATCAGCCCCAGCATTTT.

This rearrangement joins TRBV4-3 to TRBJ1-5, with D tentatively TRBD1 (5 bases). This CDR3 is built from 14 residues. CDR1 and CDR2 from the germline V gene are LGHNA and YSLEER. Trimming pared 4 bases from V and 5 bases from J, leaving 12 bases between. In DNA, the CDR3 is TGCGCCAGCAGCCTATCGGGGGTCGATCAGCCCCAGCATTTT. It specifies CASSLSGVDQPQHF.

V gene TRBV6-5 combines with J gene TRBJ2-3, with 10 bases matching TRBD2. Germline values: CDR1 MNHEY, CDR2 SVGAGI. J gave up 4 bases and V 2 bases, and 3 bases lay outside the gene matches. The CDR3 covers 15 residues. The CDR3 protein is CASSYGAGGADTQYF. The CDR3, as DNA: TGTGCCAGCAGTTACGGAGCGGGAGGGGCAGATACGCAGTATTTT.

The genes are TRBV7-3 and TRBJ2-1; TRBD2 matches 9 bases. J lost 8 bases, V lost 4 bases, and 6 bases had no gene match. There are 14 residues in the CDR3. The germline V gene has CDR1 SGHTA and CDR2 FQGTGA. Here the CDR3 DNA reads TGTGCCAGCAGCTCACCGGGACTAGCACATGAGCAGTTCTTC. Amino acids: CASSSPGLAHEQFF. The whole variable domain, filled in from reference TRBV7-3 and TRBJ2-1, reads GAGVSQTPSNKVTEKGKYVELRCDPISGHTALYWYRQSLGQGPEFLIYFQGTGAADDSGLPNDRFFAVRPEGSVSTLKIQRTERGDSAVYLCASSSPGLAHEQFFGPGTRLTVL.

The chain carries TRBV9 and TRBJ1-4; D unclear. CDR3 length: 16 amino acids. V gave up 1 base and J gave up 8 bases, with 18 bases separating them. Germline CDR1 SGDLS, CDR2 YYNGEE. As DNA, the CDR3 is TGTGCCAGCAGCGTAACCGGGAACCCCTCGGGGGAAAAACTGTTTTTT. This translates into CASSVTGNPSGEKLFF.

This clone was detected once. The J gene is TRBJ2-7, the V gene TRBV29-1; 9 bases agree with TRBD1. CDR3 length: 13 amino acids. Trimming removed 4 bases from V and 4 bases from J; junction bases left unmatched: 5. CDR1 is SQVTM and CDR2 is ANQGSEA in the germline V gene. The CDR3 here is CSVVLGQGYEQYF. The CDR3 nucleotides read TGCAGCGTTGTTTTAGGACAGGGGTACGAGCAGTACTTC.

The CDR3 DNA follows: TGTGCCAGTAAACTTGGAGGACAGGATTTGGGGGAGGAGCAGTACTTC. Protein: CASKLGGQDLGEEQYF. V and J are TRBV19 and TRBJ2-7, with 7 nucleotides matching TRBD1. The CDR3 contains 16 residues. Germline assignment: CDR1 LNHDA and CDR2 SQIVND (reference sequence). V shed 7 bases and J 7 bases; nucleotides not matched to a gene: 19.

The chain couples TRBV7-2 to TRBJ2-1, with TRBD2 identical over 9 bases. Germline assignment: CDR1 SGHTA and CDR2 FQGNSA. This CDR3 comprises 17 residues. The ends lost 4 bases at V and 4 bases at J; junction bases unmatched: 11. CDR3 protein: CASSSGVAGVEYNEQFF. DNA for the CDR3: TGTGCCAGCAGCTCGGGGGTAGCGGGAGTGGAGTACAATGAGCAGTTCTTC. Supplemented by reference TRBV7-2 and TRBJ2-1, the full variable domain reads GAGVSQSPSNKVTEKGKDVELRCDPISGHTALYWYRQSLGQGLEFLIYFQGNSAPDKSGLPSDRFSAERTGGSVSTLTIQRTQQEDSAVYLCASSSGVAGVEYNEQFFGPGTRLTVL.

This clone turned up a few times. The V call is TRBV7-6, the J call TRBJ2-7; no firm D call. The V end was cut by 0 bases, the J end by 6 bases, with 6 bases between. This CDR3 contains 12 residues. From germline, CDR1 is SGHVS and CDR2 FNYEAQ. CDR3 amino acids: CASSLALGEQYF. The CDR3 DNA follows: TGTGCCAGCAGCTTAGCCTTGGGCGAGCAGTACTTC.

The chain couples TRBV9 to TRBJ2-7, with 13 bases identical to TRBD2. V trimming: 5 bases; J trimming: 2 bases; junction bases outside the gene matches: 7. Germline lookup yields CDR1 SGDLS and CDR2 YYNGEE. The CDR3 totals 16 residues. CDR3 loop: CASSGTSGISAYEQYF. The CDR3 DNA follows: TGTGCCAGCAGTGGGACTAGCGGGATTTCAGCCTACGAGCAGTACTTC.

V is TRBV7-8 and J is TRBJ2-3; D unresolved. Germline CDR1 is SGHVS and CDR2 is FQNEAQ. This CDR3 contains 17 residues. V was trimmed by 2 bases and J by 0 bases, leaving 15 bases between them. In nucleotides, the CDR3 is TGTGCCAGCAGCTTACCCTCCGGACCGGCTAGCACAGATACGCAGTATTTT. Protein product: CASSLPSGPASTDTQYF.

The gene calls are TRBV11-3 and TRBJ2-3; D is perhaps TRBD2 (7 bases). The V gene lost 2 bases and the J gene lost 0 bases, with 12 bases spanning the gap. This CDR3 has 16 amino acids. Germline values: CDR1 SGHNT, CDR2 YENEEA. For the CDR3, the DNA is TGTGCCAGCAGCTTAAGGAGGGGGGGGAGCACAGATACGCAGTATTTT. Amino acid sequence: CASSLRRGGSTDTQYF. Looking up the rest from reference TRBV11-3 and TRBJ2-3 gives the full variable domain: EAGVVQSPRYKIIEKKQPVAFWCNPISGHNTLYWYLQNLGQGPELLIRYENEEAVDDSQLPKDRFSAERLKGVDSTLKIQPAELGDSAVYLCASSLRRGGSTDTQYFGPGTRLTVL.

The chain has TRBV19 and TRBJ2-7; D is perhaps TRBD2 (6 bases). Looked up from germline, CDR1 is LNHDA and CDR2 is SQIVND (reference sequence). CDR3 length equals 15 residues. The V end was cut by 6 bases, the J end by 0 bases, with 15 bases between. The CDR3 DNA reads as TGTGCCAGTAGCCGGGACTCGACCAGCTCCTACGAGCAGTACTTC. It translates to CASSRDSTSSYEQYF.

This chain joins TRBV6-6 and TRBJ2-3, with 10 bases that match TRBD1. Germline V gene lookup returns CDR1 MNHNY and CDR2 SVGAGI (reference sequence). Trimming at V came to 6 bases and at J to 7 bases, leaving 13 bases not matched to a gene. The CDR3 extends over 16 amino acids. CDR3 DNA: TGTGCCAGCAGCCAAAATCGGGACAGGGGTCTCAATACGCAGTATTTT. Protein: CASSQNRDRGLNTQYF.

The rearrangement uses TRBV2 and TRBJ2-3; TRBD2 agrees at 8 bases. This CDR3 region has 15 residues. Germline CDR1 SNHLY, CDR2 FYNNEI. V trimming: 4 bases; J trimming: 5 bases; junction bases outside the gene matches: 8. For the CDR3, the DNA is TGTGCCAGCAGTGGGCTGCCGGGAGGGGAAGATACGCAGTATTTT. Its protein product is CASSGLPGGEDTQYF.

The J gene is TRBJ2-7, the V gene TRBV11-3; 7 positions agree with TRBD1. This CDR3 has 14 residues. Per germline, CDR1 SGHNT and CDR2 YENEEA. The J segment lost 5 bases and the V segment lost 5 bases, leaving 9 bases of the junction unmatched. The CDR3 reads CASSVLQGINEQYF. The CDR3 DNA reads TGTGCCAGCAGCGTACTACAGGGGATCAACGAGCAGTACTTC. Drawing the rest from reference TRBV11-3 and TRBJ2-7, the complete variable domain is EAGVVQSPRYKIIEKKQPVAFWCNPISGHNTLYWYLQNLGQGPELLIRYENEEAVDDSQLPKDRFSAERLKGVDSTLKIQPAELGDSAVYLCASSVLQGINEQYFGPGTRLTVT.